Listed here are 24 T cell receptor beta chains from one sample, sequenced in a study of OX40 agonist ivuxolimab in advanced cancers. The method behind the library was the immunoSEQ multiplex PCR assay. TCRdb took this table from immuneACCESS and kept in-frame rearrangements with V and J called. Such tables lack part of the clones; where checked against another copy, unresolved V genes explain under half of the gap, and the rest is unexplained. The sample includes more than 45,000 clones, with 83% observed a single time. The ten largest make up more than 0.9% of the sample. This material consisted of CD4+ or CD8+ T cells sorted from blood, taken in a trial of the OX40 agonist ivuxolimab. These TCRs come from an adult with an advanced solid tumor such as melanoma, head and neck, liver or kidney cancer.

The rearrangement joins TRBV25-1 to TRBJ2-7; weak D call: TRBD1 (5 bases). The CDR3 runs 16 residues. Germline lookup yields CDR1 MGHDK and CDR2 SYGVNS. The V end lost 3 bases, the J end lost 4 bases, and 19 bases lay between the germline ends. This CDR3 is CASSDRGQGGRYEQYF. The CDR3 region has the DNA TGTGCCAGCAGTGACCGAGGCCAGGGTGGTAGGTACGAGCAGTACTTC.

The chain combines TRBV4-3 with TRBJ2-5; tentatively, D is TRBD2 (6 bases). The CDR3 totals 13 residues. The V and J ends lost 1 base and 5 bases respectively, with 8 bases between them. Germline V gives CDR1 LGHNA, CDR2 YSLEER. The CDR3 DNA follows: TGCGCCAGCAGCCAAGGCGCGGGGGAGACCCAGTACTTC. Amino acids: CASSQGAGETQYF.

J is TRBJ2-3 and V is TRBV7-2, with D unresolved. The germline V gene has CDR1 SGHTA and CDR2 FQGNSA. V shed 1 base and J shed 3 bases, with 8 bases lying between them. There are 14 residues in the CDR3. Here the CDR3 reads CASSLGGFTDTQYF. Written as DNA, the CDR3 is TGTGCCAGCAGCTTAGGAGGTTTTACAGATACGCAGTATTTT.

CDR3 protein: CASSYRDYHTDTQYF. As DNA, the CDR3 is TGTGCCAGCAGTTACAGGGACTACCACACAGATACGCAGTATTTT. The V and J genes are TRBV6-5 and TRBJ2-3; TRBD2 matches at 7 bases. The CDR3 runs 15 residues. V trimming: 2 bases; J trimming: 2 bases; junction bases outside the gene matches: 4. From germline, CDR1 is MNHEY and CDR2 SVGAGI.

This chain links TRBV2 with TRBJ2-4; the D is unclear. The CDR3 spans 15 residues. V gave up 5 bases and J gave up 3 bases, with 14 bases separating them. Germline CDR1 and CDR2: SNHLY and FYNNEI. The DNA for the CDR3 is TGTGCCAGCAGTCCCAGGCTGCAAGGCAAAAACATTCAGTACTTC. Amino acids: CASSPRLQGKNIQYF.

The chain carries TRBV19 and TRBJ1-5, with D perhaps TRBD1 (5 bases). Germline lookup yields CDR1 LNHDA and CDR2 SQIVND (reference sequence). V was cut by 7 bases and J by 0 bases, with 19 bases left in between. This CDR3 is 17 amino acids long. CDR3 bases: TGTGCCAGTACCTTCTCCCCAGGGCGCTATAGCAATCAGCCCCAGCATTTT. Residues: CASTFSPGRYSNQPQHF. Complete variable domain (other parts from reference TRBV19 and TRBJ1-5): DGGITQSPKYLFRKEGQNVTLSCEQNLNHDAMYWYRQDPGQGLRLIYYSQIVNDFQKGDIAEGYSVSREKKESFPLTVTSAQKNPTAFYLCASTFSPGRYSNQPQHFGDGTRLSIL.

The chain has TRBV19 and TRBJ1-1; D unresolved. CDR3 length: 16 residues. Germline V gene data show CDR1 as LNHDA and CDR2 as SQIVND (reference sequence). Trimming shortened V by 8 bases and J by 0 bases, and 19 bases separated the two germline ends. This chain's CDR3 is CASQNGNGIMNTEAFF. CDR3 sequence (DNA): TGTGCCAGTCAGAATGGGAATGGGATAATGAACACTGAAGCTTTCTTT.

This rearrangement joins TRBV6-6 to TRBJ1-2; D gene ambiguous. Germline V lookup: CDR1 MNHNY, CDR2 SVGAGI (reference sequence). Trimming stripped 11 bases from V and 6 bases from J, with 13 bases between. The CDR3 sequence is 11 residues long. Here the CDR3 DNA reads TGTGCCTGCAACGGGGTGGATGGCTACACCTTC. Protein product: CACNGVDGYTF.

The rearrangement uses TRBV9 and TRBJ1-4; D not certain. The CDR3 is made up of 15 amino acids. In germline, CDR1 is SGDLS, CDR2 YYNGEE. The germline V and J ends were trimmed by 0 bases and 6 bases, with 12 bases remaining between them. In DNA form, the CDR3 reads TGTGCCAGCAGCGTAGGGGTTGGGTTCGATGAAAAACTGTTTTTT. The encoded protein is CASSVGVGFDEKLFF. Together with reference TRBV9 and TRBJ1-4, the CDR3 gives the full variable domain: DSGVTQTPKHLITATGQRVTLRCSPRSGDLSVYWYQQSLDQGLQFLIQYYNGEERAKGNILERFSAQQFPDLHSELNLSSLELGDSALYFCASSVGVGFDEKLFFGSGTQLSVL.

The chain links TRBV4-1 to TRBJ2-1; D is possibly TRBD2 (6 bases). V was cut by 2 bases and J by 0 bases, with 17 bases left in between. CDR1 is MGHRA and CDR2 is YSYEKL in the germline V gene. CDR3 length: 18 residues. The CDR3 loop reads CASSQTSFRFGSYNEQFF. CDR3 coding DNA: TGCGCCAGCAGCCAAACTAGCTTTAGGTTCGGCTCCTACAATGAGCAGTTCTTC.

The CDR3 DNA is TGTGCCAGCGGAACGAGGGGGCGTGATTCCCAGTATTTT. Amino acids: CASGTRGRDSQYF. The chain couples TRBV6-1 to TRBJ2-3, with 7 nucleotides matching TRBD1. The CDR3 runs 13 residues. CDR1 MNHNS and CDR2 SASEGT come from the germline V gene. The ends lost 8 bases at V and 12 bases at J; junction bases unmatched: 14.

This clone has a single count. The chain is built from TRBV4-3 and TRBJ1-4; a weak D match, TRBD1 (6 bases). The ends were cut back, 0 bases at V and 8 bases at J, with 13 bases in the middle. CDR1 and CDR2 from the germline V gene are LGHNA and YSLEER. The CDR3 runs 15 residues. As DNA, the CDR3 is TGCGCCAGCAGCCAAGATAACAGGGAGAACGAAAAACTGTTTTTT. This gives the protein CASSQDNRENEKLFF.

V is TRBV7-2 and J is TRBJ1-2, with 7 bases fitting TRBD1. This CDR3 is 15 amino acids long. CDR1 is SGHTA, CDR2 FQGNSA, per germline. Trimming at V came to 6 bases and at J to 0 bases, leaving 7 bases not matched to a gene. CDR3 amino acids: CASSRTGFANYGYTF. The CDR3 region has the DNA TGTGCCAGCAGTCGGACAGGCTTTGCTAACTATGGCTACACCTTC.

The chain is built from TRBV5-8 and TRBJ1-5, with D perhaps TRBD1 (5 bases). Germline V gene lookup returns CDR1 SGHTS and CDR2 YDEGEE. The CDR3 consists of 18 residues. V shed 2 bases and J shed 3 bases, with 21 bases lying between them. The DNA of the CDR3 is TGTGCCAGCAGCTTAAACCCCCACCGGGGCGGGCACAATCAGCCCCAGCATTTT. Residues: CASSLNPHRGGHNQPQHF.

This clone was detected once. The rearrangement links TRBV6-5 to TRBJ2-7; the D is unclear. There are 12 residues in the CDR3. The germline V gene encodes CDR1 MNHEY and CDR2 SVGAGI. The V and J ends lost 0 bases and 7 bases respectively, with 7 bases between them. CDR3 protein: CASSYSIGEQYF. DNA for the CDR3: TGTGCCAGCAGTTACTCCATTGGGGAGCAGTACTTC.

This chain connects TRBV9 to TRBJ1-2, with TRBD1 as a possible D gene (5 bases). V shed 0 bases and J shed 4 bases, with 22 bases lying between them. Germline V gene lookup returns CDR1 SGDLS and CDR2 YYNGEE. This CDR3 has 18 amino acids. The CDR3 nucleotides are TGTGCCAGCAGCGTAGATAAGGGGCCCCTCAACCCCTTCTATGGCTACACCTTC. This encodes CASSVDKGPLNPFYGYTF.

The chain carries TRBV27 and TRBJ1-2, with 10 bases that match TRBD1. This CDR3 is 13 amino acids long. Germline loops: CDR1 MNHEY, CDR2 SMNVEV (reference sequence). V lost 2 bases, J lost 7 bases, and 1 base stayed unmatched. The CDR3 region has the DNA TGTGCCAGCAGTTTAGGACAGGGGGTTGGCTACACCTTC. Translating it yields CASSLGQGVGYTF.

This sequence joins TRBV6-1 and TRBJ2-5, with D unclear. V was cut by 7 bases and J by 1 base, with 10 bases left in between. Looked up from germline, CDR1 is MNHNS and CDR2 is SASEGT. This CDR3 contains 13 residues. This CDR3 is CASTYTVQETQYF. CDR3 coding DNA: TGTGCCAGCACCTACACCGTCCAAGAGACCCAGTACTTC.

V and J are TRBV4-2 and TRBJ2-7, with 9 bases matching TRBD1. The CDR3 consists of 16 residues. Looked up from germline, CDR1 is LGHNA and CDR2 is YNFKEQ. V was clipped by 1 base and J by 1 base; unmatched bases: 5. CDR3 residues: CASSQAAGQGSYEQYF. DNA of the CDR3: TGTGCCAGCAGCCAAGCGGCGGGACAGGGTTCCTACGAGCAGTACTTC.

The V gene is TRBV9, the J gene TRBJ2-2, with D perhaps TRBD2 (6 bases). The germline V gene encodes CDR1 SGDLS and CDR2 YYNGEE. The CDR3 loop spans 15 amino acids. V lost 0 bases, J lost 7 bases, and 13 bases lay in between. CDR3 residues: CASSVATGEIGELFF. Here the CDR3 DNA reads TGTGCCAGCAGCGTAGCTACGGGGGAGATCGGGGAGCTGTTTTTT.

The chain joins TRBV11-1 to TRBJ2-7; 8 bases are a match to TRBD2. V trimming: 7 bases; J trimming: 6 bases; junction bases outside the gene matches: 11. The germline CDR1 and CDR2 sequences are SGHAT and FQDESV (reference sequence). This CDR3 is built from 14 residues. The CDR3 bases are TGTGCCAGCACCTTGGGACATAGCGGGGCCGAGCAGTACTTC. Protein: CASTLGHSGAEQYF.

The V call is TRBV4-3, the J call TRBJ1-6; D gene uncertain. V gave up 2 bases and J gave up 4 bases, with 21 bases separating them. Germline V gene sequence: CDR1 LGHNA, CDR2 YSLEER. The CDR3 loop spans 19 amino acids. The CDR3 DNA sequence: TGCGCCAGCAGCCAACAGTTCCTCGGCGCTTCGGGGTATAATTCACCCCTCCACTTT. Translation: CASSQQFLGASGYNSPLHF.

The V call is TRBV30, the J call TRBJ2-1, with 9 bases fitting TRBD2. The CDR3 runs 14 residues. After removal of 4 bases from V and 6 bases from J, the junction contained 7 bases not matched to a gene. Germline CDR1 is GTSNPN and CDR2 is SVGIG (reference sequence). The DNA for the CDR3 is TGTGCCTGGACGGCGGGGGGGCCTCTCAATGAGCAGTTCTTC. Its protein is CAWTAGGPLNEQFF.

This rearrangement joins TRBV7-9 to TRBJ2-2; D gene uncertain. Germline CDR1 is SEHNR and CDR2 is FQNEAQ (reference sequence). V lost 2 bases and J lost 1, with 5 bases in between. The CDR3 is 14 residues long. Written as DNA, the CDR3 is TGTGCCAGCAGCTTAACCATGAACACCGGGGAGCTGTTTTTT. Translating it yields CASSLTMNTGELFF.